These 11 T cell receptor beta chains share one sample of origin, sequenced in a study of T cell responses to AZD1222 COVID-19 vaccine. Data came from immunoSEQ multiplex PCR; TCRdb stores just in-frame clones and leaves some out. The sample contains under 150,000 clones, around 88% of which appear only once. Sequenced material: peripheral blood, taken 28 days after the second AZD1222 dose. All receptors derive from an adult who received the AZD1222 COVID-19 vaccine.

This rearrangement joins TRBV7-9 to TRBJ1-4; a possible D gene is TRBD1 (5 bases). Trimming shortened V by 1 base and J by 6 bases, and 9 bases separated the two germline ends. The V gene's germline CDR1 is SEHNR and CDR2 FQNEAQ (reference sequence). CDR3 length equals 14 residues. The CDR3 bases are TGTGCCAGCAGCTTAGGAGGGGTGGATGAAAAACTGTTTTTT. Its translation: CASSLGGVDEKLFF.

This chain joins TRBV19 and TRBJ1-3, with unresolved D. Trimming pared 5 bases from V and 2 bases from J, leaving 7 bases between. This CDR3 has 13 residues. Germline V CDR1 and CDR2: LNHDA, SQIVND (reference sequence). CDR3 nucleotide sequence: TGTGCCAGTAGTTACCAAGCTGGAAACACCATATATTTT. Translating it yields CASSYQAGNTIYF.

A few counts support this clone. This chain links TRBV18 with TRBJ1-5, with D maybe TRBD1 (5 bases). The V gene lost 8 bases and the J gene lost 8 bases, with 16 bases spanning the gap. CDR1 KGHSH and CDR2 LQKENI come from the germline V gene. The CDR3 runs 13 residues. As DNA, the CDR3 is TGTGCCAGCGAAGCGGGACTCGAGGAGCCCCAGCATTTT. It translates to CASEAGLEEPQHF.

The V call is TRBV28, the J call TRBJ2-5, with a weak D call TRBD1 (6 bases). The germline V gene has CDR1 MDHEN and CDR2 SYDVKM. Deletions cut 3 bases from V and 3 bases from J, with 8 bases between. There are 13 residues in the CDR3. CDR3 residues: CASSFPGEETQYF. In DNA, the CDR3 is TGTGCCAGCAGTTTTCCAGGGGAAGAGACCCAGTACTTC.

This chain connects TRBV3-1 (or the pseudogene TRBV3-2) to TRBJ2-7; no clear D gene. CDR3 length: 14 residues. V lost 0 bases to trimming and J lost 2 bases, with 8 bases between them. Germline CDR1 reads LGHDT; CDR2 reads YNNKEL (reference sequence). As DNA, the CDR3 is TGTGCCAGCAGCCAAGATCCGAGGACCTACGAGCAGTACTTC. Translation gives CASSQDPRTYEQYF.

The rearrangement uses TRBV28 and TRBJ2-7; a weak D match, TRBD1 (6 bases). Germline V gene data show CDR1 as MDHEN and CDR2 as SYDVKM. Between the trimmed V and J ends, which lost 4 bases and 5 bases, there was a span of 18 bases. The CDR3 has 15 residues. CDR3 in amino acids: CASSSPSTGLNEQYF. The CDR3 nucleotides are TGTGCCAGCAGTTCCCCTTCAACAGGGCTGAACGAGCAGTACTTC.

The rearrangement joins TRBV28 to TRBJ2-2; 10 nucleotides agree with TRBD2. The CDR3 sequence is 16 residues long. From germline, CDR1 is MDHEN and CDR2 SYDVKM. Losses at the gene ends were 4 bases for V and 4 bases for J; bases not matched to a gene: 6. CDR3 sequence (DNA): TGTGCCAGCAGTTCTGGACTAGCGGCGGGCACCGGGGAGCTGTTTTTT. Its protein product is CASSSGLAAGTGELFF.

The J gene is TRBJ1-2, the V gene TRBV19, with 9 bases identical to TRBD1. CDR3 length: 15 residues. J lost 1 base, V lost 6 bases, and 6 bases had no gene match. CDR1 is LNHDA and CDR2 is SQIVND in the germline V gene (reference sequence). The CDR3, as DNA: TGTGCCAGTAGGTCGGGACAGGGACTTAACTATGGCTACACCTTC. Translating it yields CASRSGQGLNYGYTF. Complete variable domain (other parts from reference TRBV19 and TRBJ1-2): DGGITQSPKYLFRKEGQNVTLSCEQNLNHDAMYWYRQDPGQGLRLIYYSQIVNDFQKGDIAEGYSVSREKKESFPLTVTSAQKNPTAFYLCASRSGQGLNYGYTFGSGTRLTVV.

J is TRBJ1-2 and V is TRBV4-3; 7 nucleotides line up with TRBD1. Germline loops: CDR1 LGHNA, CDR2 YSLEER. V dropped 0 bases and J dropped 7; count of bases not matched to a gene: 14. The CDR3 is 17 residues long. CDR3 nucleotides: TGCGCCAGCAGCCAAGAGACAGGGAGGGTTTCCCTTGGTGGCTACACCTTC. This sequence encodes CASSQETGRVSLGGYTF.

The CDR3 DNA follows: TGTGCCAGCAGTGGGGGGGGGACTGGAAACACCATATATTTT. It specifies CASSGGGTGNTIYF. The chain employs TRBV2 and TRBJ1-3; tentative D call: TRBD1 (5 bases). The ends were cut back, 4 bases at V and 2 bases at J, with 9 bases in the middle. In germline, CDR1 is SNHLY, CDR2 FYNNEI. The CDR3 has 14 amino acids.

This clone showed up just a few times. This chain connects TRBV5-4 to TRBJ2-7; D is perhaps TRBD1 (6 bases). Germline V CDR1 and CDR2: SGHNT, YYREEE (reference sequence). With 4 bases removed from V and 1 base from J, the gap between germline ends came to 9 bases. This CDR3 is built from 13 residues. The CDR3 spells CASSRGQSYEQYF. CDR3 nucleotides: TGTGCCAGCAGCAGGGGACAATCCTACGAGCAGTACTTC.